This T cell receptor beta chain was found in a study of cytomegalovirus exposure and HLA in healthy donors. About the research overall: Among the approximately 400 genotyped donors, around 85% were placed in the Caucasian-associated ancestry cluster. Study-level findings and limits: Reported findings show TCR beta sequences accurately forecast HLA-A and HLA-B alleles in most subjects.

V shed 0 bases and J shed 2 bases, with 7 bases lying between them. The germline CDR1 and CDR2 sequences are SGHDT and YYEEEE. The CDR3 runs to 14 residues. PCR involved 60 Vbeta and 13 Jbeta primers. Method: immunoSEQ multiplex PCR; TCRdb's copy keeps in-frame clones and lacks some. This sample carries 150,000 or so clones, around four fifths of them seen once, and the ten largest clones take about 3.8%. As to this clone: The antigen is not known.

This sequence originates from a man over 45 in good health and CMV-seropositive. The rearrangement uses TRBV5-6 and TRBJ2-3; D is unresolved. Sequenced: PBMCs. Here the CDR3 DNA reads TGTGCCAGCAGCTTGGGTCCGTTCACAGATACGCAGTATTTT. Its protein product is CASSLGPFTDTQYF.